Sequencing of this T cell receptor (beta chain) was carried out in a study of shared clonotypes between healthy human individuals. The method was immunoSEQ multiplex PCR; TCRdb's version includes in-frame clones alone and lacks a portion of them. The sample has millions of clones; around 90% are singletons. Study results and caveats: Clonotypes not shared had lower generation probabilities than those common to all four donors. Sharing of clonotypes among donors was expected to vary with sequencing depth.

Details on this clone: Its target is not known.

The sequenced material came from naive CD4+ T cells sorted from blood. Subset indicated: CD45RA+ positively selected. The origin of this receptor is a man younger than 35 in good health.

The CDR3 spells CASSLPSGGAWETQYF. CDR3 coding DNA: TGTGCCAGCAGCCTTCCTAGCGGGGGGGCCTGGGAGACCCAGTACTTC. V and J are TRBV28 and TRBJ2-5; 12 positions match TRBD2. Germline loops: CDR1 MDHEN, CDR2 SYDVKM. CDR3 length: 16 amino acids. The V segment lost 6 bases and the J segment 5 bases; nucleotides outside the gene matches: 10. The whole variable domain, filled in from reference TRBV28 and TRBJ2-5, reads DVKVTQSSRYLVKRTGEKVFLECVQDMDHENMFWYRQDPGLGLRLIYFSYDVKMKEKGDIPEGYSVSREKKERFSLILESASTNQTSMYLCASSLPSGGAWETQYFGPGTRLLVL.